This TCR beta chain was identified in a study of T cell repertoires in cytomegalovirus infection. Study details: The authors used CMV epitopes that were HLA-C-restricted (recently identified) and HLA-B-restricted (well studied). Study results and limitations: There were HLA-C-restricted CMV-specific TCR beta clonotypes dominating the ex vivo response. Using cumulative public TCR beta family frequency, the authors identified those who carried CMV together with the relevant HLA.

V was cut by 5 bases and J by 10 bases, with 18 bases left in between. Germline assignment: CDR1 SGHTA and CDR2 FQGNSA. The CDR3 runs 15 residues. The table lists this clonotype with a few counts. Its specificity is unknown. TCRdb ran MiXCR on the reads and lists one entry per CDR3 protein. The sample yields 700,000 to 900,000 distinct CDR3 sequences, about 28% seen once. This TCR derives from a human donor in good health (CMV status not recorded). Some clones in this sample may be carry-over from other donors' samples. The rearrangement joins TRBV7-2 to TRBJ1-6; a possible D gene is TRBD1 (6 bases). The material was cultured CD8+ T cells from PBMCs, obtained from culture after CMV antigen stimulation. For the CDR3, the DNA is TGTGCCAGCAGCCTTCTCAGGGACAACTACTCACCCCTCCACTTT. Translation: CASSLLRDNYSPLHF.